This TCR beta chain was captured in a study of neoadjuvant anti-PD-1 for oral cavity cancer. At the level of the study: Patients without progression got a fourth dose around day 43.

Trimming cost V 5 bases and J 11 bases, with 19 bases left between them. The germline V gene has CDR1 SGHAT and CDR2 FQNNGV. This CDR3 contains 15 residues. With regard to this clone: Its cognate antigen is unknown.

Generated by immunoSEQ multiplex PCR, the TCRdb table keeps only in-frame clones and is missing some. The sample consists of tens of thousands of clones, about 88% of them appearing once. Overall study results and limits: With three patients per group, TCR findings need larger cohorts. PBMC Gini-index clonality exceeded responders' in non-responders post-nivolumab.

Described time point: after neoadjuvant nivolumab, at surgical resection. These oral cavity squamous cell carcinomas were HPV-negative and locally advanced. Sequenced material: PBMCs, taken after nivolumab (anti-PD-1) treatment. This clonotype originated in a person between 40 and 85 years old with oral cavity squamous cell carcinoma. The rearrangement links TRBV11-2 to TRBJ1-6; D possibly corresponds to TRBD1 (5 bases). CDR3 region: CASSQPPGLGTPLHF. In DNA, the CDR3 is TGTGCCAGCAGCCAACCCCCAGGGTTAGGGACACCCCTCCACTTT.